The 10 T cell receptor beta chains below were found in one sample sequenced in a study of blood T cell repertoires in COVID-19. The assay was immunoSEQ multiplex PCR, and TCRdb's table has in-frame clones only and misses some. The sample lists 70,000 to 80,000 clones, 80% to 95% occurring once. The sample comprised peripheral blood. All receptors come from a woman in her sixties with active COVID-19.

The J gene is TRBJ2-3, the V gene TRBV7-2, with 11 bases fitting TRBD2. This CDR3 has 18 residues. The germline V gene encodes CDR1 SGHTA and CDR2 FQGNSA. V gave up 5 bases and J gave up 5 bases; unmatched junction bases: 15. The CDR3 protein is CASSPLPLLAGDGDTQYF. The CDR3 DNA sequence: TGTGCCAGCAGCCCTTTGCCCCTACTAGCGGGAGACGGAGATACGCAGTATTTT.

The rearrangement joins TRBV7-8 to TRBJ2-3; the match to TRBD2 covers 7 bases. Looked up from germline, CDR1 is SGHVS and CDR2 is FQNEAQ. The V and J ends lost 8 bases and 13 bases, in that order; junction bases with no gene match: 18. The CDR3 length is 14 residues. The CDR3 nucleotides read TGTGCCAGCGGATTTCTCGCGGGGGACCCTCCAAAGTATTTT. This gives the protein CASGFLAGDPPKYF.

This chain joins TRBV6-5 and TRBJ1-6; 7 nucleotides agree with TRBD1. This CDR3 is 15 amino acids long. The V gene end was trimmed by 7 bases and the J gene end by 0 bases; junction bases not matched to a gene: 3. Per germline, CDR1 MNHEY and CDR2 SVGAGI. CDR3 sequence: CASKQGSSYNSPLHF. CDR3 in DNA: TGTGCCAGCAAACAGGGGTCCTCCTATAATTCACCCCTCCACTTT.

The chain uses TRBV5-1 and TRBJ2-1; 9 nucleotides align to TRBD1. The CDR3 loop spans 15 amino acids. Trimming removed 3 bases from V and 10 bases from J; junction bases left unmatched: 11. The germline gives CDR1 SGHRS, CDR2 YFSETQ. DNA of the CDR3: TGCGCCAGCAGCTGGAACGGACAGGGGACCCAGGAGCAGTTCTTC. Translated: CASSWNGQGTQEQFF.

The rearrangement links TRBV5-1 to TRBJ1-5, with 7 nucleotides matching TRBD1. V was clipped by 4 bases and J by 3 bases; unmatched bases: 7. From germline, CDR1 is SGHRS and CDR2 YFSETQ. CDR3 size: 15 residues. The CDR3 DNA sequence: TGCGCCAGCAGCGCGTCGACAGGGTCCAATCAGCCCCAGCATTTT. This encodes CASSASTGSNQPQHF.

V is TRBV15 and J is TRBJ1-2; tentative D call: TRBD1 (5 bases). CDR1 is LNHNV, CDR2 YYDKDF, per germline (reference sequence). V shed 4 bases and J shed 4 bases, with 16 bases lying between them. The CDR3 spans 15 residues. CDR3 bases: TGTGCCACCAGCATGGGGTGGCAGGGCATCTATGGCTACACCTTC. Amino acid sequence: CATSMGWQGIYGYTF.

CDR3 region: CASSESTVGQPQHF. The CDR3 nucleotides read TGCGCCAGCAGTGAGTCAACGGTTGGTCAGCCCCAGCATTTT. The chain recombines TRBV10-1 with TRBJ1-5; D is undetermined. CDR3 size: 14 residues. Per the germline V gene, CDR1 is WNHNN and CDR2 is SYGVQD (reference sequence). V lost 0 bases and J 6 bases, leaving 9 bases between the germline ends.

The chain links TRBV5-6 to TRBJ1-5; 9 positions agree with TRBD1. V lost 3 bases to trimming and J lost 2 bases; unmatched junction nucleotides: 6. The germline V gene encodes CDR1 SGHDT and CDR2 YYEEEE. The CDR3 has 16 residues. CDR3 amino acids: CASSSYRGPGNQPQHF. CDR3 bases: TGTGCCAGCAGCTCATACAGGGGGCCGGGCAATCAGCCCCAGCATTTT.

The chain carries TRBV15 and TRBJ2-1, with 7 bases that match TRBD2. Looked up from germline, CDR1 is LNHNV and CDR2 is YYDKDF (reference sequence). CDR3 length: 15 amino acids. Trimming at V came to 4 bases and at J to 3 bases, leaving 6 bases not matched to a gene. CDR3 nucleotide sequence: TGTGCCACCAGCACAATGGGACTACTCTACAATGAGCAGTTCTTC. Translating it yields CATSTMGLLYNEQFF. Combining the CDR3 with reference TRBV15 and TRBJ2-1 gives the whole variable domain DAMVIQNPRYQVTQFGKPVTLSCSQTLNHNVMYWYQQKSSQAPKLLFHYYDKDFNNEADTPDNFQSRRPNTSFCFLDIRSPGLGDTAMYLCATSTMGLLYNEQFFGPGTRLTVL.

Sample share makes this clone medium-sized (0.01 to 0.1%). Different DNA sequences within this sample yield the same CDR3. The gene calls are TRBV28 and TRBJ1-5; 9 nucleotides match TRBD1. V was clipped by 6 bases and J by 6 bases; unmatched bases: 9. Germline loops: CDR1 MDHEN, CDR2 SYDVKM. CDR3 length equals 15 residues. DNA of the CDR3: TGTGCCAGCAGCAGCTCGGGGACAGGGTTTCAGCCCCAGCATTTT. Its translation: CASSSSGTGFQPQHF.